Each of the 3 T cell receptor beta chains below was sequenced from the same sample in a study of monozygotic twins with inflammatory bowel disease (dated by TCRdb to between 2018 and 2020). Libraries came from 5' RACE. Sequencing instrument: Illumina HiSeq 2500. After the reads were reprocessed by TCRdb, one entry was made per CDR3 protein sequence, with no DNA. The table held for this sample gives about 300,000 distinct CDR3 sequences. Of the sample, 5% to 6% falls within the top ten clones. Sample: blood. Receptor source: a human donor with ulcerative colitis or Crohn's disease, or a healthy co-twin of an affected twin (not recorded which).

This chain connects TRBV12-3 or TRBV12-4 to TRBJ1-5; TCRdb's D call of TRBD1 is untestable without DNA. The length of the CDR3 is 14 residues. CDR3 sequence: CATKGGGGNQPQHF.

The CDR3 loop is CASSQDKFPGAEAFF. The V and J genes are TRBV4-3 and TRBJ1-1; TCRdb's D gene call, TRBD1, goes unchecked for lack of DNA. The CDR3 is 15 amino acids. Germline CDR1 and CDR2: LGHNA and YSLEER.

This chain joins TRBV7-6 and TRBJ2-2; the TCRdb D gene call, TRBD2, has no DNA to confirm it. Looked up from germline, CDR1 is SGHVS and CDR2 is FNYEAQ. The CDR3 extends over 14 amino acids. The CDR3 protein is CASSATGGQGELFF.